This T cell receptor (beta chain) was documented in a study of T cells in localized non-small cell lung cancer (dated by TCRdb to 2020 to 2021). With regard to the full study: The study examined T cell repertoires in approximately 240 patients with early-stage NSCLC and compared tumors with uninvolved tumor-adjacent lungs. The mean age of the NSCLC patients was about 64 years, with 130 or so men and 100 to 110 women. The cohort consisted of 200 to 250 treatment-naive NSCLC patients whose localized lung tumors had been resected.

The immunoSEQ Assay was used to sequence TCR beta CDR3 regions from DNA. The source study handled its data this way. To compute T cell density, TCR beta template counts were normalized to usable DNA, which was estimated by amplifying housekeeping genes. Richness was estimated with the preseqR package, extrapolating to 400,000 templates for PBMC samples and 120,000 templates for tissue samples. Clonality was defined as one minus Pielou's evenness. To identify tissue-enriched TCRs, differential abundance testing was run on productive amino-acid clonotypes with a minimum total count of 5 and an alpha of 0.1. The Jaccard Index and the Morisita Overlap Index were used to measure repertoire overlap between compartments. TCR beta CDR3s were clustered by GLIPH together with public tetramer-defined viral CDR3s, and at least three viral sequences plus V-gene enrichment were required for viral motifs. Not all clones reach the TCRdb copy of this immuneACCESS table, which keeps in-frame sequences only. Checked studies attribute under half of the gap to unresolved V genes and leave the rest unexplained. The V and J calls and the clone size are those of that table, but D and trimming were determined from the DNA. Here the sample has 70,000 to 90,000 clones; approximately 80% occur a single time. Of the sample, 8.5% to 10% is held by the ten largest clones.

Here is what the overall study found, with its caveats: The highest T cell clonality was observed in uninvolved tumor-adjacent lung, where clonality exceeded that of tumor, suggesting that antigenic responses were more focused in uninvolved tumor-adjacent lung. Because multi-region sequencing of the tumors was not done, intratumor heterogeneity could not be ruled out. Since the design was exploratory, TCR variables were selected using unadjusted p-values with no false-discovery rate correction. A median of 57 of the top 100 tumor clones turned up in the paired uninvolved adjacent lung, and approximately 30 of those clones also ranked among the top 100 of that same adjacent lung. Higher blood T cell density associated with longer overall survival, while higher adjacent-lung clonality associated with shorter survival.

Looking up the germline V gene (reference sequence) yields CDR1 MNHEY and CDR2 SMNVEV. The cysteine opens and the phenylalanine closes a CDR3 of 14 amino acids. The sequence is cut down to CDR3 DNA, 42 bases in frame from base 1. For this chain, trimming is 5 bases at the V end and 8 bases at the J end, and the number of junction bases without a gene match is 8. At diagnosis, tumor, uninvolved tumor-adjacent lung and peripheral blood were collected and then preserved as a mix of FFPE and fresh-frozen material. For TCR repertoire profiling, blood samples were analyzed in the form of peripheral blood mononuclear cells. A word on this clone: Its binding antigen is unknown. One base away there is no much larger clone; base qualities are not given.

The sequence was obtained from a female donor older than 55 with stage I lung adenocarcinoma. Sequenced here: peripheral blood, sampled before any cancer treatment. The chain was built from TRBV27 and TRBJ1-2, with 10 middle bases fitting TRBD1. The DNA sequence is TGTGCCAGCAGTCCCAGAGACAGGGGGCGAGGCTACACCTTC. Its protein reads: CASSPRDRGRGYTF.